This TCR beta chain was captured in a study of blood T cell repertoires in COVID-19. Study as a whole: Sites across the United States, Italy and Spain contributed samples from acute and convalescent COVID-19. T cells, B-cell-depleted T cells, or PBMCs provided the cDNA or gDNA that served as material.

In the source study's methods: Researchers report that nucleated cell counts were estimated from reference gene primer amplification. Clones were read by immunoSEQ multiplex PCR, and TCRdb kept only the in-frame ones, dropping some. The V and J calls and clone size are taken from that table; D and trimming were inferred from the DNA. The sample lists 150,000 or so clones; 80% to 90% were seen once. Input material: peripheral blood. The receptor's source is a human donor with acute or convalescent COVID-19. The donor label of this sample is uncertain.

The CDR3 is CASSDSQRDYGYTF. The CDR3 DNA follows: TGTGCCAGCAGTGACTCACAACGGGACTATGGCTACACCTTC. The chain couples TRBV6-4 to TRBJ1-2; D remains ambiguous. V was clipped by 0 bases and J by 3 bases, with 8 bases between them. Per germline, CDR1 MRHNA and CDR2 SNTAGT. CDR3 size: 14 residues.